The T cell receptor (beta chain) described here comes from a study of blood T cell repertoires in COVID-19 (TCRdb year 2020). Describing the broader study: Samples covering the acute and convalescent phases of COVID-19 were provided by collaborators in the United States, Italy and Spain. The material from the prospective study consisted of cDNA or gDNA derived from T cells, B-cell-depleted T cells, or PBMCs. Subjects who had been exposed to COVID-19, were actively infected with it, or had recovered from it provided the deeply sampled blood TCRbeta repertoires that made up the dataset. The repertoires were released in a freely available public database intended as a resource for research on the immune response to SARS-CoV-2. Samples came from the ongoing ImmuneRACE study (first 160 participants) plus 1,254 subjects from 6 global collaborators. A de-identified subject ID, COVID-19 status, age in years and sex were almost always included in the sample metadata. Where HLA class I and class II types were available, the types were taken from metadata supplied by the sample provider, not from assay-based typing. What the authors observed across the whole study: The quantity of clinical and demographic metadata differed by source and by participant and was supplied without curation.

The immunoSEQ Assay, a bias-controlled multiplex PCR, was used to amplify TCRbeta CDR3 regions from genomic DNA. Per the original workflow: The number of nucleated cells in each sample was estimated from the amplification of reference gene primers within the assay. To quantify the absolute abundance of each unique TCRbeta CDR3 rearrangement, sequence reads were collapsed and filtered. For each sample, productive Simpson clonality was calculated by taking the square root of Simpson's diversity index across productive rearrangements. In its TCRdb copy, this immuneACCESS table keeps in-frame sequences only and misses some clones. Where compared with another copy, unresolved V genes explain less than half of these, and the others have no known cause. V and J calls and clone size follow that table, whereas D and trimming were derived from the DNA. The sample profile shows about 190,000 clones; approximately 79% of them were found once. About an eighth of the sample is in the top ten clones.

On this clone: Its antigen target is currently unknown. The input lacks base qualities; no much larger clone sits a single base away.

The V end loses 7 bases and the J end loses 4 bases, and a stretch of 16 bases separates them. The CDR3 runs 13 residues from the cysteine to the phenylalanine. The CDR3 DNA has 39 bases and is translated from base 1. Taken from the germline V gene, the CDR1 and CDR2 loops are SQVTM and ANQGSEA. The collaborating institutions used their own protocols to collect whole blood in K2EDTA tubes. For TCRbeta analysis, collaborator samples were shipped as frozen whole blood, as isolated PBMCs, or as DNA extracted from either sample type. The rearranged chain carries TRBV29-1 and TRBJ1-1; 6 matching bases give a weak D call of TRBD1. The clonotype originates from a woman aged 45-65 years with acute or convalescent COVID-19. The sequencing input was peripheral blood. At the DNA level, the sequence is TGCAGCGCTAGACAGGAATCAGGCACTGAAGCTTTCTTT. It codes for CSARQESGTEAFF. The CDR3 plus the reference TRBV29-1 and TRBJ1-1 genes for the other parts give the full variable domain: SAVISQKPSRDICQRGTSLTIQCQVDSQVTMMFWYRQQPGQSLTLIATANQGSEATYESGFVIDKFPISRPNLTFSTLTVSNMSPEDSSIYLCSARQESGTEAFFGQGTRLTVV.